This TCR beta chain was sequenced in a study of brain T cells in children with intractable seizures. Germline V gives CDR1 SGHAT, CDR2 FQNNGV. V gave up 7 bases and J gave up 4 bases, with 16 bases separating them. The CDR3 is made up of 14 amino acids. Time point described: blood from clinic visit 5 months post-surgery; TSC patient then seizure free. Pre-surgery treatment included at least one anti-epileptic drug. This clone showed up just a few times. Clones were read by immunoSEQ multiplex PCR, and TCRdb kept only the in-frame ones, dropping some. This table holds hundreds of thousands of clones, over 90% found once.

V and J are TRBV11-2 and TRBJ1-2, with a possible D match to TRBD1 (5 bases). The sample consisted of peripheral blood, taken roughly 5 months after surgery. This TCR was sampled from a boy younger than two with tuberous sclerosis and intractable seizures. CDR3 bases: TGTGCCAGCACCCCTCCGGGGGGAGGCTATGGCTACACCTTC. Protein sequence: CASTPPGGGYGYTF.